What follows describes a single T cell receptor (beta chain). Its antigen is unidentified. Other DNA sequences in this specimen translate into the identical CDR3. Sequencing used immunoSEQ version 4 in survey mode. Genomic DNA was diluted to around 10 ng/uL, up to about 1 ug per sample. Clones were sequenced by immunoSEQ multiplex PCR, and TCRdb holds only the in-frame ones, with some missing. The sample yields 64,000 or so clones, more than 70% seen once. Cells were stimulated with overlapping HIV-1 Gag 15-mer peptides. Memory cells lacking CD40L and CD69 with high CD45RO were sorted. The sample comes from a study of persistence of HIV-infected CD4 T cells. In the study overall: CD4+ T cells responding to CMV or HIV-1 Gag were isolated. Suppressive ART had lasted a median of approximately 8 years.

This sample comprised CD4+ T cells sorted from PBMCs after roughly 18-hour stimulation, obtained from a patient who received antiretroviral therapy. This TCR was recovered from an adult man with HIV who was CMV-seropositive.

The CDR3 nucleotides read TGTGCCAGCAGTTACTCTGGATATGGCTACACCTTC. It yields the protein CASSYSGYGYTF. The chain links TRBV6-5 to TRBJ1-2; no clear D. Trimming pared 0 bases from V and 5 bases from J, leaving 4 bases between. Germline V CDR1 and CDR2: MNHEY, SVGAGI. The CDR3 contains 12 residues.